The next 14 T cell receptor beta chains were all read from a single sample in a study of T-cell reconstitution after alpha-beta-depleted transplantation in children. Unique molecular identifiers were built into the TCRbeta library. TCRdb ran MiXCR on the PCR reads and lists one entry per CDR3 protein. The sample has fewer than 550,000 distinct CDR3 sequences, more than 9.5% seen once. Sequenced material: PBMCs, mostly from graft donor cells, taken 180 days after TCRalphabeta/CD19-depleted stem cell transplant. The receptor source for this set is a female patient younger than 10 who had a stem cell transplant for aplastic anemia, so the T cells may come from the graft donor.

In its sample, this clonotype was seen a few times. CDR3 nucleotide sequence: TGTGCCAGCAGTTGGCGAGTAAATGAGCAGTTCTTC. It specifies CASSWRVNEQFF. The chain is built from TRBV6-2 or TRBV6-3 and TRBJ2-1; no firm D call. This CDR3 spans 12 amino acids. Germline lookup yields CDR1 MNHEY and CDR2 SVGEGT. V was pared by 4 bases and J by 7 bases, with 8 bases between.

The chain uses TRBV20-1 and TRBJ2-7; the match to TRBD1 covers 7 bases. The CDR3 totals 14 residues. The germline CDR1 and CDR2 sequences are DFQATT and SNEGSKA (reference sequence). After removal of 3 bases from V and 4 bases from J, the junction contained 9 bases not matched to a gene. The CDR3 region has the DNA TGCAGTGCTAGTTTGACAGGGCTAGCATACGAGCAGTACTTC. Its protein product is CSASLTGLAYEQYF.

This clonotype was counted only a few times. This chain connects TRBV7-9 to TRBJ2-1; TRBD2 agrees at 13 bases. J gave up 5 bases and V 6 bases, and 7 bases lay outside the gene matches. The germline gives CDR1 SEHNR, CDR2 FQNEAQ (reference sequence). The CDR3 has 16 amino acids. The CDR3 is CASRVAGTSGDNEQFF. As DNA, the CDR3 is TGTGCCAGCAGGGTCGCCGGGACTAGCGGGGACAATGAGCAGTTCTTC.

Note on this clonotype: At one of its ends the junction is not consistent with the germline gene, which may arise from a read error. The rearrangement uses TRBV7-9 and TRBJ2-7; D unresolved. This CDR3 has 14 residues. Germline V gives CDR1 SEHNR, CDR2 FQNEAQ (reference sequence). In DNA form, the CDR3 reads TGTGCCACCAGCTCGATAAAGCCGGTCTACGAGCAGTACTTC. Its protein product is CATSSIKPVYEQYF.

This clonotype was counted only a few times. The chain employs TRBV5-1 and TRBJ1-5, with D hard to call. The germline V and J ends were trimmed by 0 bases and 0 bases, with 10 bases remaining between them. CDR3 size: 16 residues. In germline, CDR1 is SGHRS, CDR2 YFSETQ. The chain's CDR3 is CASSLGPGISNQPQHF. The CDR3 bases are TGCGCCAGCAGCTTGGGGCCTGGAATTAGCAATCAGCCCCAGCATTTT.

This clonotype has a handful of counts. The V and J genes are TRBV29-1 and TRBJ1-1, with D unresolved. Germline V CDR1 and CDR2: SQVTM, ANQGSEA. Trimming took off 0 bases at V and 8 bases at J, with 22 bases between the two ends. The CDR3 runs 16 residues. CDR3 in amino acids: CSVEERAIAGRSEAFF. DNA of the CDR3: TGCAGCGTTGAAGAGAGGGCAATTGCGGGGAGGTCGGAAGCTTTCTTT.

The chain joins TRBV29-1 to TRBJ2-2; TRBD1 agrees at 7 bases. The germline CDR1 and CDR2 sequences are SQVTM and ANQGSEA. The V segment lost 7 bases and the J segment 0 bases; nucleotides outside the gene matches: 2. There are 13 residues in the CDR3. The CDR3 sequence is CSGGTANTGELFF. Written as DNA, the CDR3 is TGCAGCGGGGGGACAGCGAACACCGGGGAGCTGTTTTTT.

This clonotype was seen a few times. This chain connects TRBV6-2 or TRBV6-3 to TRBJ2-7, with D possibly called TRBD1 or TRBD2 (5 bases each). Trimming removed 6 bases from V and 0 bases from J, with 18 bases in between. CDR1 and CDR2 (germline): MNHEY, SVGEGT. CDR3 size: 16 residues. The CDR3 region is CASSRDLQGDSYEQYV. The DNA for the CDR3 is TGTGCCAGCAGCCGAGATTTGCAGGGAGACTCCTACGAGCAGTACGTC.

This clonotype was counted ten times or more. The J gene is TRBJ2-3, the V gene TRBV28, with a possible D match to TRBD2 (5 bases). Trimming shortened V by 3 bases and J by 7 bases, and 26 bases separated the two germline ends. The CDR3 spans 18 residues. Germline assignment: CDR1 MDHEN and CDR2 SYDVKM. CDR3 protein: CASSFIVPFRGDPNTQYF. The CDR3 DNA is TGTGCCAGCAGTTTTATTGTTCCTTTTCGGGGAGATCCGAATACGCAGTATTTT.

The CDR3 region has the DNA TGCGCCAGCAGCCACTTAGCGGGACCGGGGGCCGGGGAGCTGTTTTTT. As protein: CASSHLAGPGAGELFF. The chain recombines TRBV4-3 with TRBJ2-2, with TRBD2 matching over 8 bases. Per germline, CDR1 LGHNA and CDR2 YSLEER. The CDR3 loop spans 16 amino acids. Unmatched junction bases numbered 9, after V lost 3 bases and J lost 6 bases.

As regards this clonotype: Being one base from a much bigger clone, this may be a read error. The gene calls are TRBV20-1 and TRBJ1-1; D remains unclear. From germline, CDR1 is DFQATT and CDR2 SNEGSKA (reference sequence). There are 12 residues in the CDR3. V lost 0 bases and J lost 13, with 15 bases in between. The CDR3: CSARDAGRWGFF. The CDR3 nucleotides are TGCAGTGCTAGAGACGCCGGTAGATGGGGTTTCTTT.

This clonotype was seen a handful of times. The chain uses TRBV12-3 or TRBV12-4 and TRBJ2-3; 8 nucleotides match TRBD1. V shed 7 bases and J 2 bases; nucleotides not matched to a gene: 5. This CDR3 is built from 14 residues. CDR3: CASNLDRATDTQYF. The CDR3 region has the DNA TGTGCCAGCAACCTGGACAGGGCCACAGATACGCAGTATTTT.

This clonotype was seen more than once but under ten times. The J gene is TRBJ2-2, the V gene TRBV3-1; 9 nucleotides line up with TRBD2. Unmatched junction bases numbered 7, after V lost 5 bases and J lost 3 bases. CDR3 length equals 16 residues. CDR1 LGHDT and CDR2 YNNKEL come from the germline V gene (reference sequence). CDR3 DNA: TGTGCCAGCAGCATCCGTAGCGGGAGAGACACCGGGGAGCTGTTTTTT. Its protein product is CASSIRSGRDTGELFF.

This clonotype was seen a handful of times. V is TRBV18 and J is TRBJ2-7; D is ambiguous. The CDR3 length is 12 residues. V dropped 3 bases and J dropped 5 bases, with 8 bases sitting between them. Germline-derived CDR1 and CDR2 are KGHSH and LQKENI. In DNA, the CDR3 is TGTGCCAGCTCACCGCAGAGAAACGAGCAGTACTTC. Its protein is CASSPQRNEQYF.